Detailed here is one TCR beta chain. Its antigen is still unknown. PCR primers comprised 60 Vbeta and 13 Jbeta primers. Some clones are missing from TCRdb's copy, which holds only in-frame ones; the method was immunoSEQ multiplex PCR. The data show about 100,000 clones, about 85% seen once. The sample belongs to a study of cytomegalovirus exposure and HLA in healthy donors. Study findings and constraints: There were several of the most significant clusters that appeared linked to common viral pathogens in a later analysis. Per a prior analysis, the majority of TCR beta V segments were productive roughly 87% or roughly 30% of the time. Confirmation in vitro established that a few CMV-associated chains were specific for CMV antigens.

This clonotype originated in a man in his thirties or forties in good health and CMV-seronegative. The sequenced sample was PBMCs.

CDR3 coding DNA: TGTGCCAGCAGTCTGTCGACAGGCACTGGGACGCAGTATTTT. Translating gives CASSLSTGTGTQYF. V is TRBV6-5 and J is TRBJ2-3, with a possible D match to TRBD1 (6 bases). This CDR3 is built from 14 residues. V lost 5 bases, J lost 9 bases, and 18 bases lay in between. Germline-derived CDR1 and CDR2 are MNHEY and SVGAGI.